The clone carrying this TCR beta chain appeared a few times. As yet, its antigen is unknown. The data were obtained in a study of identical twins. Study-wide results and limits: Out-of-frame alpha sequences shared between twins exhibited an excess of low generation probability.

MiXCR, applied by TCRdb to the 5' RACE reads, yields one record per CDR3 protein. The data contain about 460,000 distinct CDR3 sequences, 14% of them seen just once; the ten biggest clones take up about 0.54%. The sample was also reused in another study, on yellow fever vaccine responses in identical twins.

The source is a woman aged 18-30 years in good health. Sequencing was done on a sample of CD4+ T cells sorted from blood.

The CDR3 protein is CASRLAGGPMDTQYF. The CDR3 DNA follows: TGTGCCAGCAGACTAGCGGGGGGGCCAATGGATACGCAGTATTTT. V and J are TRBV12-3 or TRBV12-4 and TRBJ2-3; the match to TRBD2 covers 13 bases. Trimming cost V 6 bases and J 6 bases; bases outside gene matches: 6. The CDR3 has 15 amino acids.